The present TCR beta chain was sequenced within a study of blood T cells in healthy people across ages. General study findings and limits: Calculation of diversity from one million T cells yielded estimates considered to be underestimates.

Germline V CDR1 and CDR2: SGHRS, YFSETQ. The CDR3 has 22 amino acids. The V gene end was trimmed by 0 bases and the J gene end by 2 bases; junction bases not matched to a gene: 19. Extraction of total RNA produced a minimum of 5 micrograms from each sample. This clonotype was observed a single time. Its specificity is unknown. Primed by a sample-barcoded 5' primer and a J-beta primer mix, a second PCR proceeded for roughly 6 to 12 cycles. Researchers report that a template-switch adaptor with 12 random nucleotides tagged each cDNA molecule. TCRdb re-called the 5' RACE reads with MiXCR, one entry per CDR3 protein. This table has approximately 1,000,000 distinct CDR3 sequences, under 45% appearing once.

The sequencing input was blood. This receptor was obtained from a woman aged 60-75 years in good health. The chain employs TRBV5-1 and TRBJ2-3, with 12 bases aligning to TRBD2. CDR3 region: CASSLELRVRTSGVVITDTQYF. The CDR3 coding sequence is TGCGCCAGCAGCTTGGAGTTGCGGGTCCGGACTAGCGGGGTAGTTATCACAGATACGCAGTATTTT.